The source of this T cell receptor beta chain is a study of T cells in Graves' hyperthyroidism and ophthalmopathy. Germline V gene lookup returns CDR1 MNHEY and CDR2 SMNVEV (reference sequence). V shed 0 bases and J shed 3 bases, with 9 bases lying between them. The CDR3 is made up of 14 amino acids. Amplification of TCR beta CDR3 regions used RNA as the template. Using the HTBI primer set, a first-round RT-PCR was run on the TCR CDR3. TCRdb passed the multiplex PCR reads through MiXCR, listing each CDR3 protein once. Here the sample spans around 700,000 distinct CDR3 sequences, under 20% being singletons. The count of this clonotype is one.

The sample consisted of blood. This sequence was found in a woman in her forties or fifties with Graves' hyperthyroidism that later progressed to Graves' ophthalmopathy. V usage is TRBV27 and J usage is TRBJ2-7; the D gene is possibly TRBD1 (5 bases). CDR3 coding DNA: TGTGCCAGCAGTTTATCGGCAGGGAACTACGAGCAGTACTTC. Its protein product is CASSLSAGNYEQYF.